The next 4 T cell receptor beta chains were all read from a single sample in a study of T cells in Graves' hyperthyroidism and ophthalmopathy. RNA transcripts were the template for amplifying TCR beta CDR3 regions. When the TCR CDR3 underwent first-round RT-PCR, the HTBI primer set was used. TCRdb reanalysed the multiplex PCR reads using MiXCR and keeps one entry per CDR3 protein. Of fewer than 600,000 distinct CDR3 sequences in the sample, roughly 15% are singletons; the top ten hold over 11%. What was sequenced was blood. The receptors here all came from a woman in her thirties or forties with Graves' hyperthyroidism.

A few counts support this clonotype. The V and J genes are TRBV19 and TRBJ2-5; D may correspond to TRBD1 or TRBD2 (7 bases each). This CDR3 has 16 residues. The germline V and J ends were trimmed by 5 bases and 2 bases, with 18 bases remaining between them. Per the germline V gene, CDR1 is LNHDA and CDR2 is SQIVND (reference sequence). CDR3 amino acids: CASSSYAGGGQETQYF. The CDR3 DNA reads TGTGCCAGTAGTTCCTACGCAGGGGGAGGGCAAGAGACCCAGTACTTC.

The chain couples TRBV29-1 to TRBJ2-7, with D perhaps matching TRBD2 (5 bases). Looked up from germline, CDR1 is SQVTM and CDR2 is ANQGSEA. The CDR3 has 12 residues. Trimming cost V 5 bases and J 3 bases, with 11 bases left between them. CDR3 bases: TGCAGCGTTAAGGACTCCAACTACGAGCAGTACTTC. It translates to CSVKDSNYEQYF.

This clonotype was counted ten times or more. The rearrangement links TRBV12-5 to TRBJ2-5, with 14 bases matching TRBD2. V lost 2 bases, J lost 5 bases, and 10 bases stayed unmatched. The CDR3 is 18 residues long. Germline assignment: CDR1 LGHNT and CDR2 FRNRAP. The CDR3 DNA follows: TGTGCTAGTGGTTTGATCACACCGGGACTAGCGGGAGAGGAGACCCAGTACTTC. This sequence encodes CASGLITPGLAGEETQYF.

The chain couples TRBV27 to TRBJ2-7, with D unresolved. CDR1 and CDR2 from the germline V gene are MNHEY and SMNVEV (reference sequence). The CDR3 extends over 14 amino acids. V shed 1 base and J shed 2 bases, with 9 bases lying between them. DNA of the CDR3: TGTGCCAGCAGTTTATTAGGTGGGGCCTACGAGCAGTACTTC. Translation gives CASSLLGGAYEQYF.